This T cell receptor (beta chain) was found in a study of T-cell memory formation after mild COVID-19 (dated by TCRdb to the early 2020s). Study-level background: TCR sequence clusters from the two donors were largely donor specific. In two donors, T-cell clones that expanded and contracted after mild COVID-19 were followed by sequencing TCRalpha and TCRbeta repertoires longitudinally. The cohort comprised two young, previously healthy adult volunteers, one female and one male.

Reads for this sample came from an Illumina NovaSeq 6000. TCRalpha and TCRbeta cDNA libraries were built by 5'RACE with constant-segment primers, adding sample barcodes and unique molecular identifiers. RNA was extracted from every sample with Trizol reagent. The libraries were amplified in two PCR steps, and the second step added a second sample barcode and Illumina TruSeq adapters. Sequencing of libraries was performed on an Illumina NovaSeq with 2 x 150 bp paired-end reads. The original methods were these. Demultiplexing of reads and collapsing into UMI-guided consensus sequences were performed with migec v1.2.7. With mixcr v2.1.11, UMI consensuses were aligned to TRA and TRB V and J templates and assembled into clonotypes. Clonotypes were classified as expanded or contracted when called significant by both edgeR and NoisET, with noise models trained on biological replicates. For edgeR calls, the thresholds were a false discovery rate-adjusted p below 0.01 and a log2 fold-change of 1. As an exploratory analysis of dynamics, max-normalized trajectories of the 1000 most abundant clonotypes were examined with PCA combined with hierarchical clustering. Separately sequenced CD4+ and CD8+ repertoires were used to assign the CD4 or CD8 phenotype of responding clones. TCRdb ran its own pipeline on the public reads, namely fastp trimming at Q25 and MiXCR clone calling, and kept in-frame beta chains. Each CDR3 protein gets just one entry, which takes the most common genes and DNA from the rows behind it. TCRdb, not the original authors, processed these V and J calls. Across this sample there are about 470,000 distinct CDR3 sequences, with around a sixth seen only once. The biggest ten clones account for approximately 13% of the sample.

For this chain, trimming is 2 bases at the V end and 5 bases at the J end, and the number of junction bases without a gene match is 6. The CDR3 starts with the cysteine, ends with the phenylalanine, and has 15 residues. The entry retains the CDR3 DNA only, 45 bases that are in frame from base 1. The CDR1 and CDR2 encoded by the germline V gene are SGHRS and YFSETQ. PBMCs were isolated by Ficoll-Paque density gradient centrifugation. A note on this clonotype: What antigen it recognizes has not been identified. It has no much larger one-base neighbor in the sample; base qualities were not kept.

Broader findings and caveats from the paper: Some responding clones were detected in pre-infection memory, which suggested that pre-existing cross-reactive memory T cells had joined the SARS-CoV-2 response. Contracting CD4+ clones were located mainly in the CM and EM memory subsets, whereas CD8+ clones were found to be enriched in EMRA. SARS-CoV-2 specificity of the second-wave clones peaking on day 37 was not confirmed. Clones contracting from day 15 to 85 had balanced CD4/CD8 phenotypes, while a second wave expanding from day 15 to 37 was biased towards CD4+. The study covered only a couple of mild cases, and larger cohorts including severe cases with pre-infection samples were considered necessary.

The chain is assembled from TRBV5-1 and TRBJ1-4; 7 bases in between match TRBD1. Source material: PBMCs or a T cell subset sorted from them (not recorded which). This TCR was sampled from an adult woman who had mild COVID-19 (a few samples of this study predate the infection). The sample titles of this study are shuffled in the database, so cell type and time point are left out; the donor was told from shared clones. The sequenced DNA: TGCGCCAGCAGCTTTGTCGGACAGGCAAATGAAAAACTGTTTTTT. Its protein is CASSFVGQANEKLFF. Outside the CDR3, residues come from the reference TRBV5-1 and TRBJ1-4 proteins, so the full variable domain is: KAGVTQTPRYLIKTRGQQVTLSCSPISGHRSVSWYQQTPGQGLQFLFEYFSETQRNKGNFPGRFSGRQFSNSRSEMNVSTLELGDSALYLCASSFVGQANEKLFFGSGTQLSVL.